These T cell receptor beta chains were read from a single sample in a study of T cells after yellow fever vaccination. TCRdb recomputed calls from the 5' RACE reads with MiXCR, one row per CDR3 protein. The sample yields some 670,000 distinct CDR3 sequences, around 12% seen once. Sequences were derived from PBMCs, sampled on the day of the yellow fever booster vaccination. The origin of the receptors is a man aged 25-40 years who received the YFV17D yellow fever vaccine. Both conserved end residues are part of each CDR3. A D gene is named only where the DNA matches it firmly. Size values are once, few and many counts, or a class for expanded clones, and some rows have none.

d_call: -; v_call: TRBV10-2; j_call: TRBJ2-4; clone_size: few; cdr3_aa: CASSESGIGRNIQYF; cdr3_nt: TGCGCCAGCAGTGAATCTGGGATTGGTAGAAACATTCAGTACTTC
d_call: -; v_call: TRBV4-3; j_call: TRBJ2-1; clone_size: few; cdr3_aa: CASSQETLVEQFF; cdr3_nt: TGCGCCAGCAGCCAAGAAACGTTGGTTGAGCAGTTCTTC
d_call: -; v_call: TRBV20-1; j_call: TRBJ2-5; clone_size: few; cdr3_aa: CSAPMSGAISETQYF; cdr3_nt: TGCAGTGCTCCGATGTCCGGGGCCATTTCGGAGACCCAGTACTTC
d_call: -; v_call: TRBV25-1; j_call: TRBJ2-6; clone_size: -; cdr3_aa: CASRWSGANVLTF; cdr3_nt: TGTGCCAGCAGGTGGTCTGGGGCCAACGTCCTGACTTTC
d_call: -; v_call: TRBV7-2; j_call: TRBJ2-7; clone_size: many; cdr3_aa: CASSLGLYYEQYF; cdr3_nt: TGTGCCAGCAGCTTAGGACTCTACTACGAGCAGTACTTC
d_call: -; v_call: TRBV24-1; j_call: TRBJ2-1; clone_size: few; cdr3_aa: CATSDQPGQGGDEQFF; cdr3_nt: TGTGCCACCAGTGATCAGCCAGGGCAGGGCGGGGATGAGCAGTTCTTC
d_call: -; v_call: TRBV4-3; j_call: TRBJ2-7; clone_size: -; cdr3_aa: CASSLKRGYEQYF; cdr3_nt: TGCGCCAGCAGCCTGAAAAGAGGTTACGAGCAGTACTTC
d_call: -; v_call: TRBV19; j_call: TRBJ2-1; clone_size: -; cdr3_aa: CASSIRLDIGGGEQFF; cdr3_nt: TGTGCCAGTAGCATTCGTTTGGATATCGGGGGAGGTGAGCAGTTCTTC
d_call: TRBD1; v_call: TRBV6-1; j_call: TRBJ2-7; clone_size: few; cdr3_aa: CASMSSGQATYEQYF; cdr3_nt: TGTGCCAGCATGTCATCGGGACAGGCGACCTACGAGCAGTACTTC
d_call: TRBD1; v_call: TRBV20-1; j_call: TRBJ2-5; clone_size: -; cdr3_aa: CSATDRGQTQYF; cdr3_nt: TGCAGTGCTACAGACAGGGGACAGACCCAGTACTTC
d_call: TRBD2; v_call: TRBV9; j_call: TRBJ2-5; clone_size: -; cdr3_aa: CASSAPGLAGVETQYF; cdr3_nt: TGTGCCAGCAGCGCTCCGGGACTAGCGGGAGTAGAGACCCAGTACTTC
d_call: TRBD1; v_call: TRBV5-4; j_call: TRBJ2-1; clone_size: many; cdr3_aa: CASNLEGDSSLEGIF; cdr3_nt: TGTGCCAGCAACCTTGAGGGGGACAGCTCCCTTGAGGGGATCTTC
d_call: TRBD2; v_call: TRBV7-6; j_call: TRBJ2-5; clone_size: -; cdr3_aa: CASSLGAARLADQETQYF; cdr3_nt: TGTGCCAGCAGCTTAGGGGCTGCGAGGCTAGCGGACCAAGAGACCCAGTACTTC
d_call: TRBD1; v_call: TRBV7-9; j_call: TRBJ2-7; clone_size: -; cdr3_aa: CTSSSTGYSYEQYF; cdr3_nt: TGTACCAGCAGCTCGACAGGGTACTCCTACGAGCAGTACTTC